A selection of T cell receptor beta chains follows, all from one sample in a study of immune cell composition in non-small cell lung cancer. Produced via immunoSEQ multiplex PCR; TCRdb's table is partial and in-frame only. The repertoire has 3,500 or so clones, 70% to 85% of them found once; the top ten carry 25%. The sequencing sample was made of non-adjacent lung tissue. Source of these receptors: a human donor with non-small cell lung cancer. Both conserved end residues are part of each CDR3. A clone size is listed for some rows: how often the clone was seen (once, few, many), or a class if it is expanded.

CASSQGLAGARILHDTQYF | TRBV4-2 | .
CASSPDWSEQFF | TRBV5-4 | .
CASSGDTGGQETQYF | TRBV5-1 | few
CASSPAEYEQYF | TRBV18 | .
CASSNTGTGVYEQYF | TRBV27 | .
CASSSLATETQYF | TRBV5-4 | .
CASSDRRGYEQYF | TRBV6-1 | once
CASSFPGAGANVLTF | TRBV4-2 | .
CASSQELAGGPADTQYF | TRBV4-3 | .
CASSPSFLGGVNDEQFF | TRBV7-6 | few
CASSETSGVGGGRTQYF | TRBV2 | .
CAWSVTRSSYNSGYTF | TRBV30 | few
CASGGSGGAEFF | TRBV12-5 | .
CASSRGTENTEAFF | TRBV7-2 | .
CASSTGLLSYTGELFF | TRBV7-2 | .
CASRPRTMNQPQHF | TRBV6-6 | .
CSGGTGTGLEKLFF | TRBV29-1 | .
CASTDRTALNTEAFF | TRBV6-1 | .
CASSSGPSVDNEQFF | TRBV11-2 | .
CASSPSGRASYNEQFF | TRBV9 | .
CASSSPLREPSTDTQYF | TRBV7-2 | .
CASSYWTVTRDTQYF | TRBV6-6 | .
CASSFYGWETQYF | TRBV5-4 | .
CASSDYRRGDTQYF | TRBV6-1 | .
CSVERGENTEAFF | TRBV29-1 | .
CASSSPGWGNTEAFF | TRBV19 | .
CASSVGGFYEQYF | TRBV5-6 | .
CASSYTGLEVDEQFF | TRBV6-5 | .
CASSLVAGGEQFF | TRBV11-3 | .
CASSPWTSYEQYF | TRBV7-4 | .
CASSRGMRDTEAFF | TRBV6-5 | .
CASSELAGRTDTQYF | TRBV5-1 | .
CASVPTGPTEKLFF | TRBV6-1 | .
CATSEGGTGNNQPQHF | TRBV15 | .
CASSPYRNTEAFF | TRBV7-2 | medium-sized
CASSQAPSGLQETQYF | TRBV5-4 | .
CTSSQQGAGTEAFF | TRBV1 | .